One T cell receptor beta chain is described in this entry. What antigen it recognizes has not been identified. No base quality values were provided; no much bigger clone lies one nucleotide off. TCRbeta CDR3 regions were amplified from genomic DNA using the immunoSEQ Assay, a bias-controlled multiplex PCR. The published analysis was carried out like this. The number of nucleated cells in each sample was estimated by amplification of reference gene primers within the assay. Sequence reads were collapsed and filtered to measure the absolute abundance of every unique TCRbeta CDR3 rearrangement. For each sample, productive Simpson clonality was calculated as the square root of Simpson's diversity index across productive rearrangements. As stored in TCRdb, this immuneACCESS dataset retains in-frame rearrangements with V and J assigned. A fraction of the clones does not appear; measured against another copy, unresolved V genes explain less than half of the discrepancy, and the remainder lacks a known reason. V and J calls and clone size are those listed in that table; D and trimming were worked out from the DNA. The sample yields roughly 14,000 clones; approximately 86% were counted once. Together, the top ten hold roughly a sixth of the sample.

This record belongs to a study of blood T cell repertoires in COVID-19 (dated by TCRdb to between 2020 and 2021). Regarding the research as a whole: Samples covering the acute and convalescent phases of COVID-19 were provided by collaborators in the United States, Italy and Spain. The material from the prospective study consisted of cDNA or gDNA derived from T cells, B-cell-depleted T cells, or PBMCs. Subjects who had been exposed to COVID-19, were actively infected with it, or had recovered from it provided the deeply sampled blood TCRbeta repertoires that made up the dataset. The repertoires were released in a freely available public database meant as a resource for research on the immune response to SARS-CoV-2. Samples were obtained from the ongoing ImmuneRACE study (first 160 participants) and from roughly 1,300 subjects provided by 6 global collaborators. Nearly every sample came with metadata listing a de-identified subject ID, COVID-19 status, age in years and sex. Where HLA class I and class II types were available, the types were taken from metadata supplied by the sample provider, not from assay-based typing. Study-level results and caveats: The amount of clinical and demographic metadata varied by source and participant and was provided uncurated.

The CDR3 contains 17 residues, cysteine and phenylalanine counted. The only DNA kept is the CDR3, 51 bases in frame from the first base. At the junction V is shortened by 3 bases and J by 4 bases; bases outside the gene matches: 12. CDR1 and CDR2 are read off the germline V gene (reference sequence) as LNHDA and SQIVND. Whole blood was collected in K2EDTA tubes by collaborating institutions according to the institutions' own protocols. For TCRbeta analysis, collaborators shipped samples in one of three forms: frozen whole blood, isolated PBMCs, or DNA extracted from either of those sample types. This receptor was taken from a human donor in a cohort sampled during active COVID-19. In this chain, TRBV19 is recombined with TRBJ2-1, with 7 central nucleotides matching TRBD1. Material: peripheral blood. In nucleotides, the sequence is TGTGCCAGTAGTATTCGGGGTGCTGGGACAGCTTACAATGAGCAGTTCTTC. It specifies CASSIRGAGTAYNEQFF.